This T cell receptor (beta chain) was obtained from a study of cytotoxic CD8 clonotypes in ibrutinib-treated CLL. As for the study in general: Per sample, productive templates averaged 255,043 and productive rearrangements averaged 94,082.

The repertoire was sequenced with immunoSEQ multiplex PCR; TCRdb's copy has only in-frame clones and lacks some. The sample lists fewer than 400,000 clones, 67% occurring once. CDR1 and CDR2 (germline): SGHDT, YYEEEE. This CDR3 has 16 residues. The V gene end was trimmed by 5 bases and the J gene end by 0 bases; junction bases not matched to a gene: 8. This chain connects TRBV5-6 to TRBJ1-1, with 9 nucleotides matching TRBD1. Material: PBMCs, obtained after 36 months of ibrutinib treatment. The receptor was isolated from a human donor with chronic lymphocytic leukemia. This CDR3 is CASRRRQGVLNTEAFF. DNA of the CDR3: TGTGCCAGCAGGAGAAGACAGGGGGTATTGAACACTGAAGCTTTCTTT. Full variable domain (remainder filled in from reference TRBV5-6 and TRBJ1-1): DAGVTQSPTHLIKTRGQQVTLRCSPKSGHDTVSWYQQALGQGPQFIFQYYEEEERQRGNFPDRFSGHQFPNYSSELNVNALLLGDSALYLCASRRRQGVLNTEAFFGQGTRLTVV.